This T cell receptor (beta chain) was profiled in a study of CD8+CD57+ T cells in acquired aplastic anemia. About the study: The average for DNA from sorted CD4+ and CD8+ cells was 3.2 ug. The study obtained 9.5 million to 12 million reads on average for CD4+ cells from healthy donors.

As to this clonotype: Its antigen remains unknown. A much larger clonotype is one base distant, so this may be a read error.

CDR1 SGHRS and CDR2 YFSETQ come from the germline V gene. There are 14 residues in the CDR3. TCR beta VDJ and CDR3 were profiled, and genomic DNA was the template. TCRdb called the reads again in MiXCR, with one record for every CDR3 protein. The repertoire consists of more than 150,000 distinct CDR3 sequences, with approximately 46% occurring once and the leading ten covering under 3.5%. Study-wide points: Controls and patients did not differ significantly in CD8+ Simpson's diversity. There were over 25 CD8+ CDR3 sequences that occurred in both patients and controls.

This chain links TRBV5-1 with TRBJ2-3, with 11 bases matching TRBD2. Sequencing was carried out using sorted CD4+, CD8+, or CD8+CD57+ T cells (not recorded which) from PBMCs. This clonotype originated in a human donor in good health. CDR3 protein: CASSPLAGADTHYF. The DNA of the CDR3 is TGCGCCAGCAGCCCACTAGCGGGAGCAGATACGCACTATTTT.